The clone carrying this T cell receptor (beta chain) was picked up a small number of times. TCRdb recomputed calls from the PCR reads with MiXCR, one row per CDR3 protein. Among approximately 550,000 distinct CDR3 sequences listed, around 23% were seen once. The data belong to a study of molecular identifiers for immune sequencing clone quantification. Construction of naive CD8 libraries employed about 20,000 to 1,100,000 sorted cells together with 10%, 30% or 50% RNA. The CDR3 length is 14 residues. Deletions cut 3 bases from V and 0 bases from J, with 6 bases between. Specimen: naive CD8+ T cells from blood, with Jurkat cell RNA spiked in. Indicated subset: FACS-sorted CD8+CD4-CCR7+CD45RA+ naive T cells. This clonotype was sampled from a human donor in good health. Some libraries in this study had Jurkat cell RNA spiked in. The chain combines TRBV12-3 or TRBV12-4 with TRBJ1-3, with D maybe TRBD1 (5 bases). As DNA, the CDR3 is TGTGCCAGCAGTTTCGACAGCTCTGGAAACACCATATATTTT. Residues: CASSFDSSGNTIYF.